This T cell receptor (beta chain) comes out of a study of beta chain features in type 1 diabetes (dated by TCRdb to the late 2010s). At the level of the whole study: Mean age, gender distribution, total cell number and subset yield did not differ between patients and healthy donors. A total of some 100,000,000 sorted cells were examined across all samples, and a strong correlation was observed between cell number per subset and RNA yield. The study compared TCRB repertoires of sorted circulating CD4+ T cell subsets between recently diagnosed type 1 diabetes patients and matched healthy donors. Regulatory and stem cell-like memory subsets were obtained from only 8 patients and roughly 8 healthy donors, while naive and central memory subsets were obtained from all 28 donors. Summary of the overall study and its limitations: At VDJ recombination sites, patients with type 1 diabetes made fewer insertions and deleted more nucleotides, a pattern implying thymic rearrangement abnormalities. Naive, central memory and regulatory TCRB repertoires appeared more similar among patients than among healthy donors. Type 1 diabetes patients showed a moderate but significant shortening of TCRB CDR3 length in all four CD4+ subsets. Because cDNA was sequenced instead of genomic DNA, highly expressing activated cells could be over-represented, though the groups showed no difference in activation or CD3 levels. Because small numbers of individuals were included in the HLA sub-analyses, any influence of HLA type on TCRB rearrangement was left unresolved. PCR may preferentially amplify shorter templates, but because patient and control samples were amplified and corrected together, any resulting skew would affect both groups equally.

The entire isolated RNA was reverse transcribed using the High Capacity cDNA Reverse Transcription Kit, and thus expressed TCRB transcripts were sequenced. Naive, central memory and regulatory T cell samples underwent deep immunoSEQ sequencing, averaging around 4 million total reads per sample. After sorted cells were lysed in RLT buffer, RNA was extracted with DNase-treated RNeasy Micro or Mini kits, with the choice depending on cell number. Each cell subset was processed separately to prevent cross-contamination, with patient and healthy donor samples processed together. Using the immunoSEQ multiplex PCR, TCRB sequences were amplified from cDNA into 87-bp fragments spanning the CDR3 region. Amplicons were sequenced on the Illumina HiSeq platform. As for the original processing: PCR bias was corrected computationally using synthetic template baselines, and reads within Hamming distance 2 were collapsed, with unmergeable singletons discarded. Reads were aligned to IMGT to assign V, D and J genes, CDR3 length, and insertions or deletions at six rearrangement sites. Clonotype counts were normalized to sorted cell number within each subset before computing true diversity and Gini coefficients with the tcR R package. The overlap coefficient, calculated on TCRB nucleotide sequences, was used to measure repertoire sharing. The table was pulled from immuneACCESS by TCRdb, which kept in-frame rearrangements only. Such tables lose some clones; where checked, under half of the loss comes from unresolved V genes, and the rest has no known cause. The DNA gave D and trimming, while V, J and clone size come from that table. The sample profile shows just under 150,000 clones; about 13% of them were found once. The top ten clones comprise about 1.3% of the sample.

Cut back by 5 bases and 2 bases, the V and J ends lie 3 bases apart. Counted from cysteine to phenylalanine, this CDR3 has 11 amino acids. Just the 33-base CDR3 DNA is kept, in frame starting at base 1. From a lookup of the germline V gene, CDR1 and CDR2 are SNHLY and FYNNEI. This clone has just a few counts. Its recognized antigen is unknown. Base qualities are not at hand, and no much larger clone is one base apart. From each donor, a single peripheral blood sample of about 100 mL on average was drawn into heparinised tubes. A BD FACSAria II and a panel including CD45RO, CCR7, CD25, CD127, CD95 and CD27 were used to sort naive, central memory, regulatory and stem cell-like memory CD4+ T cells. A purity above 95% was achieved for all sorted populations. PBMCs were separated immediately by Lymphoprep density gradient centrifugation and were stained directly, without being cultured. To minimize batch effects, samples were stained and sorted in pairs, one healthy donor with one patient per experiment.

Sequencing was done on a sample of central memory CD4+ T cells from blood. The V and J segments used are TRBV2 and TRBJ1-2, with no confidently assigned D gene. This TCR was sampled from a man aged 18 to 30 with type 1 diabetes. This receptor carries the CDR3 CASSLNYGYTF. The sequenced DNA is TGTGCCAGCAGTCTGAACTATGGCTACACCTTC.